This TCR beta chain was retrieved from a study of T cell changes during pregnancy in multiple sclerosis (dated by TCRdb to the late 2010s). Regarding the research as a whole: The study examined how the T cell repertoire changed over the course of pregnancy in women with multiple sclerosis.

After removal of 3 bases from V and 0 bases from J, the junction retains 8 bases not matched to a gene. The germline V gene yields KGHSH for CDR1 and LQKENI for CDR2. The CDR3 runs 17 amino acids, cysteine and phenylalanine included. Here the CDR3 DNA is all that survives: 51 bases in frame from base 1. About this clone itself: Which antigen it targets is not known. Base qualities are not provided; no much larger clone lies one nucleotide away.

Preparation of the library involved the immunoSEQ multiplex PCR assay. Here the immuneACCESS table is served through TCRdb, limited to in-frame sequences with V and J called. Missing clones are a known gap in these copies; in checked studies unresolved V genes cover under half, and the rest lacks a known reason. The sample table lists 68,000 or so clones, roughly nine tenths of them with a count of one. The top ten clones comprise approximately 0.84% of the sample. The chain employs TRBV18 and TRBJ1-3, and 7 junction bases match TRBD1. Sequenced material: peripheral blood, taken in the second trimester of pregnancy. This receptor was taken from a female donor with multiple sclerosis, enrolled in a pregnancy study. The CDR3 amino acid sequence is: CASSPQQGIASGNTIYF. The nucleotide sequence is TGTGCCAGCTCACCCCAACAGGGGATAGCCTCTGGAAACACCATATATTTT.